These T cell receptor beta chains were read from a single sample in a study of shared T cell receptors in the human thymus. Clones were read by immunoSEQ multiplex PCR, and TCRdb kept only the in-frame ones, dropping some. The sample has almost 550,000 clones; about 80% are singletons. This sample also belongs to another study, concerning human thymus T cells.

The sample comprised thymocytes. These receptors were collected from a boy younger than two with a congenital heart defect. Both conserved end residues are part of each CDR3. A D gene is named only where the DNA matches it firmly. Expanded clones get a size class; other rows say once, few or many, or leave the size out.

cdr3_length j_call v_call d_call clone_size cdr3_aa cdr3_nt
13 TRBJ1-2 TRBV2 NA NA CASSPPGAYGYTF TGTGCCAGCAGTCCCCCAGGGGCCTATGGCTACACCTTC
18 TRBJ2-3 TRBV28 TRBD2 NA CASSLELAGLLCTDTQYF TGTGCCAGCAGTTTGGAACTAGCGGGTCTCCTTTGCACAGATACGCAGTATTTT
16 TRBJ1-1 TRBV5-6 NA NA CASKSAMHGTNTEAFF TGTGCCAGCAAATCTGCGATGCACGGTACGAACACTGAAGCTTTCTTT
21 TRBJ2-3 TRBV28 TRBD2 NA CASSSSLGGLADSISTDTQYF TGTGCCAGCAGTTCCTCCTTAGGGGGACTAGCCGATAGCATTAGCACAGATACGCAGTATTTT
14 TRBJ1-2 TRBV10-3 NA NA CAISRQWVKDGYTF TGTGCCATCAGCCGACAGTGGGTGAAGGATGGCTACACCTTC
17 TRBJ2-1 TRBV7-9 TRBD2 NA CASSAPAGGPDVNEQFF TGTGCCAGCAGCGCCCCAGCGGGAGGGCCCGATGTGAATGAGCAGTTCTTC
17 TRBJ2-7 TRBV5-1 NA NA CASSPESFGGHPYEQYF TGCGCCAGCAGCCCCGAATCGTTTGGCGGGCACCCCTACGAGCAGTACTTC
13 TRBJ2-1 TRBV10-1 NA NA CASSLTRLNEQFF TGCGCCAGCAGTCTGACTAGACTCAATGAGCAGTTCTTC
15 TRBJ2-7 TRBV19 NA NA CASSIHLRDPYEQYF TGTGCCAGTAGTATCCACCTGCGGGACCCCTACGAGCAGTACTTC
14 TRBJ2-7 TRBV15 TRBD1 NA CATSVTGVSYEQYF TGTGCCACCAGCGTGACAGGGGTCTCCTACGAGCAGTACTTC
12 TRBJ1-1 TRBV11-3 NA few CASSPPFTEAFF TGTGCCAGCAGCCCCCCTTTCACTGAAGCTTTCTTT
14 TRBJ2-1 TRBV29-1 NA NA CSVVGGSSYNEQFF TGCAGCGTTGTCGGGGGTAGCTCCTACAATGAGCAGTTCTTC
13 TRBJ1-2 TRBV27 NA NA CASSFGGGFGYTF TGTGCCAGCAGTTTCGGGGGGGGGTTTGGCTACACCTTC